The clone carrying this T cell receptor beta chain has only a few counts. The antigen is not known. The data are from a study of T cell repertoires in cytomegalovirus infection. The wider study: CMV infection and matching HLA type were both indicated by public TCR beta signatures. Study findings and constraints: HLA-C-restricted CMV-specific TCR beta clonotypes prevailed in the ex vivo response.

Via MiXCR, TCRdb re-called the reads, giving one row per CDR3 protein. The sample lists some 130,000 distinct CDR3 sequences; around 25% were seen once. There are 15 residues in the CDR3. Germline CDR1 and CDR2: MNHGY and SAAAGT. Trimming at V came to 5 bases and at J to 10 bases, leaving 12 bases not matched to a gene. The chain combines TRBV6-8 with TRBJ2-1; 9 bases map to TRBD1. The sample consisted of PBMCs, sequenced either directly or after in vitro stimulation (not recorded which). The TCR was taken from a human donor in good health (CMV status not recorded). Some clones in this sample may be carry-over from other donors' samples. CDR3 nucleotide sequence: TGTGCCAGCAGTCCCCGGGCACAGGGGGCTGGGGAGCAGTTCTTC. Translated: CASSPRAQGAGEQFF.